This TCR beta chain was sequenced for a study of T cell changes during pregnancy in multiple sclerosis. The CDR3 contains 10 residues. The repertoire was sequenced with immunoSEQ multiplex PCR; TCRdb's copy has only in-frame clones and lacks some. The top ten clones hold about 2.3% of a sample with about 67,000 clones, around 92% of them seen once. J is TRBJ2-7 and V is TRBV21-1; the tabulated D call, TRBD1, remains unverified against the DNA. TRBV21-1 is assigned pseudogene status. This sample comprised peripheral blood, obtained in the first trimester of pregnancy. The clonotype was recovered from a female donor with multiple sclerosis, enrolled in a pregnancy study. CDR3 residues: CASSKDSSSF. The CDR3, as DNA: TGTGCCAGCAGCAAAGACAGCTCCTCCTTC.